These 24 T cell receptor beta chains originate from one sample sequenced in a study of shared clonotypes between healthy human individuals. Measured with immunoSEQ multiplex PCR; TCRdb has only the in-frame clones, and not every one. Counted here are 2 million to 3 million clones, more than 85% occurring once; the ten biggest clones make up roughly 0.36%. Sequenced material: naive CD4+ T cells from PBMCs. The sample's subset: CD45RA+ positively selected. The receptor set was obtained from a young man in good health. Some clones in this sample may be carry-over from other donors' samples.

This chain uses TRBV2 with TRBJ2-7, with 12 bases lining up with TRBD2. CDR3 length: 15 amino acids. After removal of 5 bases from V and 0 bases from J, the junction contained 2 bases not matched to a gene. CDR1 is SNHLY, CDR2 FYNNEI, per germline. CDR3 coding DNA: TGTGCCAGCAGTACTAGCGGGAGGAGCTCCTACGAGCAGTACTTC. Translation: CASSTSGRSSYEQYF.

The chain combines TRBV5-1 with TRBJ2-3, with no clear D. In germline, CDR1 is SGHRS, CDR2 YFSETQ. The V end was cut by 4 bases, the J end by 2 bases, with 14 bases between. The CDR3 loop spans 15 amino acids. CDR3: CASSRNNPDTDTQYF. The CDR3 nucleotides are TGCGCCAGCAGCAGGAACAACCCAGACACAGATACGCAGTATTTT.

Notes on this clone: Other DNA sequences of this sample code for an identical CDR3. The chain recombines TRBV5-1 with TRBJ2-1, with D perhaps being TRBD1 or TRBD2 (5 bases each). CDR3 length: 14 residues. CDR1 is SGHRS and CDR2 is YFSETQ in the germline V gene. Trimming pared 2 bases from V and 3 bases from J, leaving 9 bases between. For the CDR3, the DNA is TGCGCCAGCAGCTTAGAGGGGCTCTACAATGAGCAGTTCTTC. Its translation is CASSLEGLYNEQFF.

V is TRBV12-2 and J is TRBJ2-7. TRBV12-2 is a known pseudogene. The CDR3 extends over 13 amino acids. The CDR3 DNA sequence: TGTGCAAGACCCTCATATTCCTCCTACGAGCAGTACTTC. It yields the protein CARPSYSSYEQYF.

Concerning this clone: Other nucleotide sequences from this sample produce the same CDR3. This chain joins TRBV29-1 and TRBJ2-3; D possibly corresponds to TRBD1 (5 bases). Trimming removed 3 bases from V and 6 bases from J, with 10 bases in between. In germline, CDR1 is SQVTM, CDR2 ANQGSEA. The CDR3 has 12 amino acids. CDR3 in amino acids: CSVEQGADTQYF. The CDR3 nucleotides are TGCAGCGTTGAGCAGGGCGCGGATACGCAGTATTTT.

The chain links TRBV7-6 to TRBJ1-5; 11 nucleotides match TRBD1. J lost 9 bases, V lost 5 bases, and 6 bases had no gene match. The V gene's germline CDR1 is SGHVS and CDR2 FNYEAQ. The CDR3 totals 14 residues. This CDR3 reads CASSTGQGALPQHF. In nucleotides, the CDR3 is TGTGCCAGCAGCACAGGACAGGGGGCTTTGCCCCAGCATTTT. Full variable domain (remainder filled in from reference TRBV7-6 and TRBJ1-5): GAGVSQSPRYKVTKRGQDVALRCDPISGHVSLYWYRQALGQGPEFLTYFNYEAQQDKSGLPNDRFSAERPEGSISTLTIQRTEQRDSAMYRCASSTGQGALPQHFGDGTRLSIL.

The J gene is TRBJ2-7, the V gene TRBV18; D call uncertain. Trimming pared 1 base from V and 5 bases from J, leaving 9 bases between. There are 13 residues in the CDR3. Germline V gene sequence: CDR1 KGHSH, CDR2 LQKENI. The CDR3 protein is CASSPRFRDEQYF. Here the CDR3 DNA reads TGTGCCAGCTCACCACGTTTCCGTGACGAGCAGTACTTC.

The rearrangement links TRBV15 to TRBJ2-7; TRBD1 might be the D (5 bases). CDR1 is LNHNV, CDR2 YYDKDF, per germline (reference sequence). The CDR3 covers 15 residues. The V end was cut by 0 bases, the J end by 1 base, with 10 bases between. The CDR3 DNA sequence: TGTGCCACCAGCAGAGAAGGGGCAGCTTCCTACGAGCAGTACTTC. Protein: CATSREGAASYEQYF.

The chain uses TRBV7-9 and TRBJ2-1; D is uncertain. Trimming took off 1 base at V and 6 bases at J, with 7 bases between the two ends. This CDR3 spans 13 amino acids. CDR1 is SEHNR and CDR2 is FQNEAQ in the germline V gene (reference sequence). CDR3 sequence: CASSLVTGNEQFF. DNA for the CDR3: TGTGCCAGCAGCTTAGTTACGGGCAATGAGCAGTTCTTC.

J is TRBJ1-2 and V is TRBV28; no reliable D call. This CDR3 spans 14 amino acids. The V gene's germline CDR1 is MDHEN and CDR2 SYDVKM. V was pared by 3 bases and J by 4 bases, with 12 bases between. In DNA, the CDR3 is TGTGCCAGCAGTTTCGGCCTGGCACTCTATGGCTACACCTTC. It encodes CASSFGLALYGYTF.

The rearrangement uses TRBV2 and TRBJ2-2; perhaps D is TRBD1 or TRBD2 (6 bases each). CDR1 and CDR2 (germline): SNHLY, FYNNEI. The CDR3 covers 17 residues. V dropped 3 bases and J dropped 1 base, with 15 bases sitting between them. The CDR3 DNA reads TGTGCCAGCAGTGACTTTGAGGGGGGATGGAACACCGGGGAGCTGTTTTTT. Residues: CASSDFEGGWNTGELFF.

The chain carries TRBV7-2 and TRBJ2-1, with TRBD2 matching over 11 bases. The CDR3 covers 18 residues. V shed 5 bases, J shed 8 bases, and the junction held 17 bases outside the gene matches. Per the germline V gene, CDR1 is SGHTA and CDR2 is FQGNSA. CDR3 in amino acids: CASSPSPLAGGRGYEQFF. DNA of the CDR3: TGTGCCAGCAGCCCCTCCCCCTTAGCGGGAGGGCGTGGGTATGAGCAGTTCTTC. Using reference TRBV7-2 and TRBJ2-1 for the parts outside the CDR3, the full variable domain is GAGVSQSPSNKVTEKGKDVELRCDPISGHTALYWYRQSLGQGLEFLIYFQGNSAPDKSGLPSDRFSAERTGGSVSTLTIQRTQQEDSAVYLCASSPSPLAGGRGYEQFFGPGTRLTVL.

The V and J genes are TRBV29-1 and TRBJ2-5, with TRBD1 matching 7 bases. J was trimmed by 4 bases and V by 6 bases; bases with no gene match: 5. Germline CDR1 and CDR2: SQVTM and ANQGSEA. This CDR3 is 12 amino acids long. The CDR3 loop is CSVRQGRETQYF. DNA of the CDR3: TGCAGCGTCCGACAGGGTAGAGAGACCCAGTACTTC.

This chain uses TRBV15 with TRBJ1-4, with TRBD1 matching 7 bases. The CDR3 consists of 16 residues. Germline V gene data show CDR1 as LNHNV and CDR2 as YYDKDF (reference sequence). The trim removed 5 bases at V and 7 bases at J, leaving 13 bases unmatched. The chain's CDR3 is CATSSRGRGPGEKLFF. CDR3 nucleotides: TGTGCCACCAGCTCCCGGGGGAGGGGGCCTGGTGAAAAACTGTTTTTT.

This clone was observed a single time. The chain combines TRBV27 with TRBJ2-3; 8 bases line up with TRBD1. The CDR3 spans 13 residues. J lost 9 bases, V lost 5 bases, and 7 bases had no gene match. Germline-derived CDR1 and CDR2 are MNHEY and SMNVEV (reference sequence). Here the CDR3 reads CASSPPGGETQYF. CDR3 DNA sequence: TGTGCCAGCAGTCCCCCAGGGGGCGAAACGCAGTATTTT.

CDR3 nucleotides: TGCAGCGTCGGGACTAGCGACATCTACAATGAGCAGTTCTTC. This sequence encodes CSVGTSDIYNEQFF. The gene calls are TRBV29-1 and TRBJ2-1; 10 bases are shared with TRBD2. Trimming cost V 6 bases and J 3 bases; bases outside gene matches: 5. CDR3 length: 14 residues. Germline V gene data show CDR1 as SQVTM and CDR2 as ANQGSEA.

The chain recombines TRBV5-1 with TRBJ2-3, with D perhaps being TRBD1 or TRBD2 (5 bases each). CDR3 length equals 16 residues. CDR1 SGHRS and CDR2 YFSETQ come from the germline V gene. Trimming cost V 0 bases and J 0 bases, with 11 bases left between them. CDR3 nucleotide sequence: TGCGCCAGCAGCTTGGCCGGGGCATCGAGCACAGATACGCAGTATTTT. Encoded protein: CASSLAGASSTDTQYF.

The V gene is TRBV28, the J gene TRBJ1-4; D remains ambiguous. Between the trimmed V and J ends, which lost 5 bases and 13 bases, there was a span of 17 bases. CDR1 and CDR2 from the germline V gene are MDHEN and SYDVKM. This CDR3 is built from 13 residues. The CDR3 region is CASSPIGRKGLFF. The DNA for the CDR3 is TGTGCCAGCAGTCCCATCGGGCGTAAGGGACTGTTTTTT.

DNA for the CDR3: TGCAGCGTTGAAGATCCCTACTTGACAGGGGGTCAGGAAGCTTTCTTT. As protein: CSVEDPYLTGGQEAFF. J is TRBJ1-1 and V is TRBV29-1; 9 nucleotides match TRBD1. There are 16 residues in the CDR3. Per the germline V gene, CDR1 is SQVTM and CDR2 is ANQGSEA. V gave up 0 bases and J gave up 8 bases; unmatched junction bases: 13.

The chain couples TRBV28 to TRBJ2-1; perhaps TRBD1 as D (5 bases). Germline V gives CDR1 MDHEN, CDR2 SYDVKM. Trimming took off 11 bases at V and 12 bases at J, with 23 bases between the two ends. CDR3 length: 13 amino acids. As DNA, the CDR3 is TGTGCCTCTTTTGCGATCCAGGGTGTGTCGCAGTTCTTC. As protein: CASFAIQGVSQFF.

The chain couples TRBV28 to TRBJ2-3; D is uncertain. Germline V gene lookup returns CDR1 MDHEN and CDR2 SYDVKM. This CDR3 comprises 13 residues. V was pared by 5 bases and J by 2 bases, with 8 bases between. CDR3 nucleotides: TGTGCCAGCAGTCACCCCAACACAGATACGCAGTATTTT. It specifies CASSHPNTDTQYF.

The chain employs TRBV7-2 and TRBJ2-5, with 10 bases identical to TRBD1. V gave up 0 bases and J gave up 5 bases; unmatched junction bases: 9. The CDR3 covers 17 residues. Germline CDR1 SGHTA, CDR2 FQGNSA. The CDR3 DNA reads TGTGCCAGCAGCTTAGCGGATTTCGGGACAGGGGACGAGACCCAGTACTTC. Translating it yields CASSLADFGTGDETQYF.

In this sample, this clone turned up once. The sample contains more than one DNA sequence encoding this CDR3. The V call is TRBV18, the J call TRBJ1-4; D gene uncertain. V was pared by 3 bases and J by 5 bases, with 7 bases between. This CDR3 is 13 amino acids long. The germline gives CDR1 KGHSH, CDR2 LQKENI. The CDR3 DNA reads as TGTGCCAGCTCACCGGCGACGAATGAAAAACTGTTTTTT. It codes for CASSPATNEKLFF.

The chain recombines TRBV18 with TRBJ2-1; unclear D gene. Germline V gene sequence: CDR1 KGHSH, CDR2 LQKENI. Trimming took 3 bases from V and 6 from J, leaving 21 bases between them. CDR3 length: 17 amino acids. As DNA, the CDR3 is TGTGCCAGCTCACCGACCCTCTACCTTGGCTCTACCAATGAGCAGTTCTTC. This gives the protein CASSPTLYLGSTNEQFF.